These T cell receptor beta chains were read from a single sample in a study of identical twins. Each CDR3 protein is one row after TCRdb ran MiXCR on the 5' RACE reads. The top ten clones hold 2.9% of a sample with 450,000 or so distinct CDR3 sequences, 24% of them seen once. The same sample was also used in a study of T cells expressing NK-cell markers.

Sequenced material: CD4+ T cells sorted from blood. These receptors all come from a woman younger than 30 in good health. Both conserved end residues are part of each CDR3. Each record gives: V gene, clone size, J gene, D gene, CDR3 length, CDR3 protein, CDR3 DNA. A D gene is named only where the DNA matches it firmly. A clone size is listed for some rows: how often the clone was seen (once, few, many), or a class if it is expanded.

v_gene: TRBV11-2; abundance: NA; j_gene: TRBJ2-7; d_gene: TRBD2; len: 18; CDR3aa: CASSFLPGLAGIFYEQYF; CDR3nt: TGTGCCAGCAGCTTCCTCCCGGGACTAGCGGGAATATTCTACGAGCAGTACTTC
v_gene: TRBV20-1; abundance: few; j_gene: TRBJ2-7; d_gene: NA; len: 11; CDR3aa: CSARGLTEQYF; CDR3nt: TGCAGTGCCAGGGGACTCACCGAGCAGTACTTC
v_gene: TRBV7-9; abundance: NA; j_gene: TRBJ1-1; d_gene: NA; len: 15; CDR3aa: CASSTWGKKGTEAFF; CDR3nt: TGTGCCAGCAGTACCTGGGGGAAAAAGGGCACTGAAGCTTTCTTT
v_gene: TRBV5-1; abundance: few; j_gene: TRBJ2-2; d_gene: NA; len: 17; CDR3aa: CASSLQDRSQYTGELFF; CDR3nt: TGCGCCAGCAGCTTGCAAGACAGGAGCCAGTACACCGGGGAGCTGTTTTTT
v_gene: TRBV7-2; abundance: few; j_gene: TRBJ2-1; d_gene: TRBD2; len: 15; CDR3aa: CASSFLAGTYNEQFF; CDR3nt: TGTGCCAGCAGCTTTCTAGCGGGTACCTACAATGAGCAGTTCTTC
v_gene: TRBV7-9; abundance: few; j_gene: TRBJ2-1; d_gene: TRBD2; len: 15; CDR3aa: CASSKGLAGYNEQFF; CDR3nt: TGTGCCAGCAGCAAGGGACTAGCGGGATACAATGAGCAGTTCTTC
v_gene: TRBV12-3/TRBV12-4; abundance: NA; j_gene: TRBJ2-2; d_gene: NA; len: 15; CDR3aa: CASMLTGLFTGELFF; CDR3nt: TGTGCCAGCATGCTGACGGGGCTTTTCACCGGGGAGCTGTTTTTT
v_gene: TRBV29-1; abundance: few; j_gene: TRBJ2-7; d_gene: TRBD2; len: 13; CDR3aa: CSVQRGMGREQYF; CDR3nt: TGCAGCGTTCAGCGGGGTATGGGCCGCGAGCAGTACTTC
v_gene: TRBV5-1; abundance: NA; j_gene: TRBJ2-1; d_gene: NA; len: 15; CDR3aa: CASSLRGIVSNEQFF; CDR3nt: TGCGCCAGCAGCTTGCGCGGGATAGTGTCGAATGAGCAGTTCTTC
v_gene: TRBV10-3; abundance: few; j_gene: TRBJ2-7; d_gene: NA; len: 15; CDR3aa: CAIKAGRGGSYEQYF; CDR3nt: TGTGCCATCAAGGCAGGGAGAGGGGGATCCTACGAGCAGTACTTC
v_gene: TRBV6-1; abundance: few; j_gene: TRBJ2-5; d_gene: TRBD1; len: 13; CDR3aa: CASYDRVQETQYF; CDR3nt: TGTGCCAGCTACGACAGGGTCCAAGAGACCCAGTACTTC
v_gene: TRBV10-1; abundance: few; j_gene: TRBJ1-1; d_gene: NA; len: 14; CDR3aa: CASSEGSGTAEAFF; CDR3nt: TGCGCCAGCAGTGAAGGTTCCGGGACGGCTGAAGCTTTCTTT
v_gene: TRBV20-1; abundance: NA; j_gene: TRBJ2-7; d_gene: TRBD2; len: 15; CDR3aa: CSAPARGGASYEQYF; CDR3nt: TGCAGTGCGCCTGCCCGGGGGGGAGCCTCCTACGAGCAGTACTTC
v_gene: TRBV2; abundance: NA; j_gene: TRBJ2-4; d_gene: TRBD2; len: 15; CDR3aa: CASSGLAGAKNIQYF; CDR3nt: TGTGCCAGCAGTGGACTAGCGGGAGCCAAAAACATTCAGTACTTC
v_gene: TRBV29-1; abundance: few; j_gene: TRBJ2-1; d_gene: NA; len: 12; CDR3aa: CSVGRRSNEQFF; CDR3nt: TGCAGCGTTGGCCGGCGGAGTAATGAGCAGTTCTTC
v_gene: TRBV20-1; abundance: few; j_gene: TRBJ2-5; d_gene: NA; len: 13; CDR3aa: CSARGPLGETQYF; CDR3nt: TGCAGTGCTAGAGGGCCCCTCGGGGAGACCCAGTACTTC
v_gene: TRBV20-1; abundance: few; j_gene: TRBJ2-1; d_gene: TRBD2; len: 15; CDR3aa: CSAARTSGDHNEQFF; CDR3nt: TGCAGTGCTGCCCGGACTAGCGGAGATCACAATGAGCAGTTCTTC
v_gene: TRBV14; abundance: NA; j_gene: TRBJ2-5; d_gene: TRBD1; len: 14; CDR3aa: CASSRQGAGETQYF; CDR3nt: TGTGCCAGCAGCCGGCAGGGGGCCGGTGAGACCCAGTACTTC
v_gene: TRBV10-2; abundance: NA; j_gene: TRBJ2-3; d_gene: TRBD2; len: 15; CDR3aa: CASSVWEGGTDTQYF; CDR3nt: TGCGCCAGCAGTGTGTGGGAGGGAGGCACAGATACGCAGTATTTT
v_gene: TRBV7-2; abundance: once; j_gene: TRBJ2-5; d_gene: TRBD2; len: 15; CDR3aa: CASSLIAGDFGTQYF; CDR3nt: TGTGCCAGCAGCTTAATAGCGGGAGATTTTGGGACCCAGTACTTC
v_gene: TRBV7-2; abundance: NA; j_gene: TRBJ2-1; d_gene: NA; len: 17; CDR3aa: CASLREQGRPSYNEQFF; CDR3nt: TGTGCCAGCTTAAGGGAGCAGGGTCGACCTTCCTACAATGAGCAGTTCTTC
v_gene: TRBV5-1; abundance: NA; j_gene: TRBJ2-2; d_gene: NA; len: 14; CDR3aa: CASGSESGTGELFF; CDR3nt: TGCGCCAGCGGGTCTGAGTCTGGTACCGGGGAGCTGTTTTTT
v_gene: TRBV5-1; abundance: few; j_gene: TRBJ2-1; d_gene: NA; len: 15; CDR3aa: CASSLQVPSYNEQFF; CDR3nt: TGCGCCAGCAGTCTGCAAGTACCATCCTACAATGAGCAGTTCTTC
v_gene: TRBV20-1; abundance: few; j_gene: TRBJ1-6; d_gene: TRBD1; len: 14; CDR3aa: CSTSYRGRNSPLHF; CDR3nt: TGCAGTACTTCCTACAGGGGGCGGAATTCACCCCTCCACTTT
v_gene: TRBV6-5; abundance: NA; j_gene: TRBJ1-6; d_gene: NA; len: 15; CDR3aa: CASSYAISLSSPLHF; CDR3nt: TGTGCCAGCAGTTACGCAATATCGTTGAGTTCACCCCTCCACTTT
v_gene: TRBV5-6; abundance: few; j_gene: TRBJ1-1; d_gene: NA; len: 14; CDR3aa: CASSPRSSGGKAFF; CDR3nt: TGTGCCAGCAGCCCACGGTCGTCGGGGGGAAAAGCTTTCTTT
v_gene: TRBV5-4; abundance: few; j_gene: TRBJ1-1; d_gene: TRBD1; len: 14; CDR3aa: CASSADRANTEAFF; CDR3nt: TGTGCCAGCAGCGCGGACAGGGCGAACACTGAAGCTTTCTTT
v_gene: TRBV11-2; abundance: few; j_gene: TRBJ2-7; d_gene: TRBD1; len: 17; CDR3aa: CASSLGVGDRASYEQYF; CDR3nt: TGTGCCAGCAGCCTAGGGGTAGGGGACAGAGCCTCCTACGAGCAGTACTTC
v_gene: TRBV25-1; abundance: NA; j_gene: TRBJ2-3; d_gene: TRBD1; len: 14; CDR3aa: CASSADRGPDTQYF; CDR3nt: TGTGCCAGCAGTGCGGACAGGGGCCCAGATACGCAGTATTTT
v_gene: TRBV6-1; abundance: NA; j_gene: TRBJ2-1; d_gene: NA; len: 15; CDR3aa: CASSLMTGEGDEQFF; CDR3nt: TGTGCCAGCAGTCTCATGACAGGGGAGGGGGATGAGCAGTTCTTC
v_gene: TRBV10-2; abundance: few; j_gene: TRBJ2-7; d_gene: NA; len: 15; CDR3aa: CASSEWSTSRGEQYF; CDR3nt: TGCGCCAGCAGTGAGTGGAGTACCTCCCGTGGGGAGCAGTACTTC
v_gene: TRBV9; abundance: NA; j_gene: TRBJ2-7; d_gene: TRBD2; len: 14; CDR3aa: CASSVTSGTFEQYF; CDR3nt: TGTGCCAGCAGCGTCACTAGCGGGACGTTCGAGCAGTACTTC
v_gene: TRBV4-3; abundance: NA; j_gene: TRBJ2-7; d_gene: TRBD2; len: 15; CDR3aa: CASSHTSGIGYEQYF; CDR3nt: TGCGCCAGCAGCCACACTAGCGGGATTGGCTACGAGCAGTACTTC
v_gene: TRBV5-1; abundance: few; j_gene: TRBJ2-7; d_gene: TRBD2; len: 14; CDR3aa: CASSLEASGTEQYF; CDR3nt: TGCGCCAGCAGCTTGGAGGCTAGCGGTACGGAGCAGTACTTC
v_gene: TRBV29-1; abundance: NA; j_gene: TRBJ1-1; d_gene: NA; len: 12; CDR3aa: CSVVSMNIEAFF; CDR3nt: TGCAGCGTTGTTAGCATGAACATTGAAGCTTTCTTT
v_gene: TRBV20-1; abundance: NA; j_gene: TRBJ2-1; d_gene: TRBD2; len: 13; CDR3aa: CSASTSEDNEQFF; CDR3nt: TGCAGTGCTAGTACTAGCGAGGACAATGAGCAGTTCTTC
v_gene: TRBV20-1; abundance: NA; j_gene: TRBJ2-7; d_gene: TRBD2; len: 14; CDR3aa: CSASREVRNYEQYF; CDR3nt: TGCAGTGCTTCCCGGGAGGTACGGAACTACGAGCAGTACTTC
v_gene: TRBV4-2; abundance: few; j_gene: TRBJ2-7; d_gene: NA; len: 13; CDR3aa: CASSQEVRGAEYF; CDR3nt: TGTGCCAGCAGCCAGGAGGTTCGGGGGGCAGAGTACTTC
v_gene: TRBV27; abundance: NA; j_gene: TRBJ2-7; d_gene: NA; len: 17; CDR3aa: CASSGPRGREFSYEQYF; CDR3nt: TGTGCCAGCAGTGGGCCCAGGGGGCGGGAGTTCTCCTACGAGCAGTACTTC
v_gene: TRBV14; abundance: few; j_gene: TRBJ2-7; d_gene: TRBD2; len: 16; CDR3aa: CASSAQLAGEVDEQYF; CDR3nt: TGTGCCAGCAGCGCCCAACTAGCGGGAGAAGTAGATGAGCAGTACTTC
v_gene: TRBV3-1; abundance: few; j_gene: TRBJ2-2; d_gene: TRBD2; len: 18; CDR3aa: CASSQGLAGGPYTGELFF; CDR3nt: TGTGCCAGCAGCCAAGGACTAGCGGGGGGGCCGTACACCGGGGAGCTGTTTTTT
v_gene: TRBV11-1; abundance: few; j_gene: TRBJ2-3; d_gene: NA; len: 15; CDR3aa: CASSFRLASTDTQYF; CDR3nt: TGTGCCAGCAGCTTCCGCCTAGCCAGCACAGATACGCAGTATTTT
v_gene: TRBV29-1; abundance: few; j_gene: TRBJ2-7; d_gene: NA; len: 11; CDR3aa: CSVHEGYEQYF; CDR3nt: TGCAGCGTGCACGAGGGCTACGAGCAGTACTTC